This entry is about one T cell receptor beta chain. The conserved closing phenylalanine or tryptophan is absent in this CDR3, likely reflecting a read error. No DNA is shown, since the ends of the CDR3 on it are uncertain; the CDR3 is the one TCRdb lists. TCRdb passed the reads through MiXCR, listing each CDR3 protein once. The profile shows about 740,000 distinct CDR3 sequences, roughly 35% of them singletons. Germline CDR1 reads KGHDR; CDR2 reads SFDVKD. The CDR3 adds up to 16 amino acids, both ends counted. These data are taken from a study of T cell repertoires in cytomegalovirus infection. This TCR was recovered from a human donor in good health (CMV status not recorded). Some clones in this sample may be carry-over from other donors' samples. The rearrangement links TRBV24-1 to TRBJ2-2. The source material was PBMCs. The CDR3: CATSDEAVTRTGEMFL.